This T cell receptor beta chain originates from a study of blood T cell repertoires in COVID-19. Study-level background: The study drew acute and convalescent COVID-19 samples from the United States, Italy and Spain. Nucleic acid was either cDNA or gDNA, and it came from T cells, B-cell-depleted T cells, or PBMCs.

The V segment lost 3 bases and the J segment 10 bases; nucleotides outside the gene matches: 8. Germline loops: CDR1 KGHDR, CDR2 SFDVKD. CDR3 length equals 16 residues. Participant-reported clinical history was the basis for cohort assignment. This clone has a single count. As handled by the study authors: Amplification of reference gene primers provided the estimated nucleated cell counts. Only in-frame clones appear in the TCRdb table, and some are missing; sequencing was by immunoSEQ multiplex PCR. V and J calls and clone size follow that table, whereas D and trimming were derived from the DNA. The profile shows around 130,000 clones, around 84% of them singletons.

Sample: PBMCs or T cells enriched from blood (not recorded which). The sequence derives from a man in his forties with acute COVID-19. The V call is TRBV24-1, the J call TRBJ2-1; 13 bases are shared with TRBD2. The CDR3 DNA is TGTGCCACCAGTGATCCCGGACTAGCGGGAGTCCCCGAGCAGTTCTTC. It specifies CATSDPGLAGVPEQFF.